Reported below is one T cell receptor beta chain. Its cognate antigen is unknown. This specimen belongs to a study of cytomegalovirus exposure and HLA in healthy donors. General study results and limits: Analyzed later, most CMV-associated TCR beta chains appeared HLA-restricted. In a later analysis, V- and J-gene trimming of beta chains associated with a DCLRE1C missense variant, replicated independently. The study listed roughly 150 cytomegalovirus-associated TCR beta chains. Later analysis indicated greater clonal expansion among HLA-associated TCR beta chains than among equally common other chains.

It was with 60 Vbeta and 13 Jbeta primers that the PCR ran. The table came from immunoSEQ multiplex PCR; TCRdb's copy has only in-frame clones and leaves some out. The sample includes about 120,000 clones, about three fifths of them seen just once. The length of the CDR3 is 14 residues. The V and J ends lost 7 bases and 4 bases, in that order; junction bases with no gene match: 5. Germline V gives CDR1 ENHRY, CDR2 SYGVKD. The receptor's source is a man aged 35 to 55 in good health and CMV-seropositive. Sequencing used PBMCs. The chain couples TRBV10-3 to TRBJ2-1; TRBD1 aligns across 9 bases. CDR3 nucleotides: TGTGCCATCAAGGATGGACAGGGGTACAATGAGCAGTTCTTC. Protein sequence: CAIKDGQGYNEQFF.